This is a list of T cell receptor beta chains from one sample in a study of blood T cell repertoires in COVID-19. Sequenced by immunoSEQ multiplex PCR; TCRdb stores in-frame clones only, minus some. The sample lists 75,000 to 100,000 clones, roughly nine tenths occurring once. Sequenced material: peripheral blood. The receptors originated from a man between 65 and 80 years old with acute or convalescent COVID-19. Each CDR3 is given with its conserved first and last residue. A D gene is named only where the DNA matches it firmly. Expanded clones get a size class; other rows say once, few or many, or leave the size out.

abundance,v_gene,d_gene,j_gene,CDR3nt,CDR3aa
-,TRBV29-1,-,TRBJ1-1,TGCAGCGTCTCTGAAGCTTTCTTT,CSVSEAFF
-,TRBV9,-,TRBJ1-3,TGTGCCAGCAGCGTAGGACCCGGGATCACTGGAAACACCATATATTTT,CASSVGPGITGNTIYF
-,TRBV5-6,TRBD1,TRBJ1-1,TGTGCCAGCAGCTTGGTCCCGGGACAGGGTGAAGCTTTCTTT,CASSLVPGQGEAFF
-,TRBV19,TRBD1,TRBJ1-4,TGTGCCAGTAGTGCGAGACAGGGCGGTAATGAAAAACTGTTTTTT,CASSARQGGNEKLFF
few,TRBV19,-,TRBJ1-1,TGTGCCAGTAGTACCAGGACAGACGGGAACACTGAAGCTTTCTTT,CASSTRTDGNTEAFF
few,TRBV5-1,-,TRBJ1-3,TGCGCCAGCAGCTTACAGGACTCTGGAAACACCATATATTTT,CASSLQDSGNTIYF
once,TRBV11-2,TRBD1,TRBJ1-5,TGTGCCAGCAGCCCGGACAGGCAGAATAATCAGCCCCAGCATTTT,CASSPDRQNNQPQHF
-,TRBV6-5,TRBD1,TRBJ1-2,TGTGCCAGCAGCCGGACAGGCGTTAACTATGGCTACACCTTC,CASSRTGVNYGYTF
-,TRBV19,TRBD1,TRBJ2-7,TGTGCCACTGGGACAGGGGGCGACGAGCAGTACTTC,CATGTGGDEQYF
-,TRBV2,-,TRBJ1-6,TGTGCCAGCAGTGTCACGGGGAATAATTCACCCCTCCACTTT,CASSVTGNNSPLHF
-,TRBV28,TRBD2,TRBJ2-1,TGTGCCAGCAGTTCTCGACTAGCGGGGGGCTCCTACAATGAGCAGTTCTTC,CASSSRLAGGSYNEQFF
-,TRBV18,-,TRBJ2-3,TGTGCCAGCTCAACCCCCGGGGGAGATACGCAGTATTTT,CASSTPGGDTQYF
-,TRBV2,TRBD1,TRBJ2-1,TGTGCCAGCAGTTCCGGACAGGCTGAGCAGTTCTTC,CASSSGQAEQFF
-,TRBV12-3/TRBV12-4,-,TRBJ1-2,TGTGCCAGCAGTTTAGTAATAGCGGGGGGCTACACCTTC,CASSLVIAGGYTF
-,TRBV4-1,TRBD1,TRBJ1-1,TGCGCCAGCAGCCAAGGGAGACAGGGCGTGAACACTGAAGCTTTCTTT,CASSQGRQGVNTEAFF
-,TRBV5-1,TRBD1,TRBJ2-1,TGCGCCAGCAGCATCGGGACAGGGCCATTCAATGAGCAGTTCTTC,CASSIGTGPFNEQFF
-,TRBV5-4,-,TRBJ2-1,TGTGCCAGCAGCTCCGAAGCGGGCTCCTACAATGAGCAGTTCTTC,CASSSEAGSYNEQFF
once,TRBV7-8,-,TRBJ2-7,TGTGCCAGCAGCCCCCGCGTCGGGGTTAGCGACGAGCAGTACTTC,CASSPRVGVSDEQYF
-,TRBV19,-,TRBJ1-1,TGTGCCAGTACCCCGAATCCAGGGGCAGATACTGAAGCTTTCTTT,CASTPNPGADTEAFF
-,TRBV2,TRBD2,TRBJ2-1,TGTGCCAGCAGCGGACTAGCGGGGGGGCCAGATGAGCAGTTCTTC,CASSGLAGGPDEQFF
-,TRBV5-1,TRBD1,TRBJ2-1,TGCGCCAGCAGCTTACCCCCGGGACAGTCCTCGCTGCGCGAGCAGTTCTTC,CASSLPPGQSSLREQFF
once,TRBV28,-,TRBJ1-2,TGTGCCAGCCGGATACCGGGAGGCTACACCTTC,CASRIPGGYTF
-,TRBV6-5,TRBD2,TRBJ2-1,TGTGCCAGCAGACCCGCGGGGGGGGCAGGGGAGCAGTTCTTC,CASRPAGGAGEQFF
-,TRBV29-1,-,TRBJ2-1,TGCAGCGCAAGGCGGCCGGAATACAATGAGCAGTTCTTC,CSARRPEYNEQFF
-,TRBV2,TRBD2,TRBJ2-5,TGTGCCAGCAGTGGGGGGTCGGGACTAGGAGAAGAGACCCAGTACTTC,CASSGGSGLGEETQYF
-,TRBV3-1/TRBV3-2,-,TRBJ1-1,TGTGCCAGCAGCCTCGAGGGGAACACTGAAGCTTTCTTT,CASSLEGNTEAFF
-,TRBV29-1,-,TRBJ1-1,TGCAGCGTTGATCCGAGTGGGGAGCAAGCTTTCTTT,CSVDPSGEQAFF
-,TRBV25-1,-,TRBJ1-5,TGTGCCAGCAGTGAGGCGGGCAATCAGCCCCAGCATTTT,CASSEAGNQPQHF
-,TRBV27,-,TRBJ1-1,TGTGCCAGCAGTTTGTGGCAGGGAGGAACTGAAGCTTTCTTT,CASSLWQGGTEAFF
-,TRBV19,-,TRBJ1-6,TGTGCCAGTAGTAACAGCGGGGGGTCCTATAATTCACCCCTCCACTTT,CASSNSGGSYNSPLHF
-,TRBV18,-,TRBJ1-5,TGTGCCAGCTCACCATATGGGGGCCCGGCCCAGCATTTT,CASSPYGGPAQHF
once,TRBV24-1,-,TRBJ2-1,TGTGCCACCAGTAGATCAGGGTATGAGCAGTTCTTC,CATSRSGYEQFF
-,TRBV24-1,TRBD2,TRBJ2-1,TGTGCCACATCTAGCGGGGGGGCCAATGAGCAGTTCTTC,CATSSGGANEQFF
once,TRBV11-2,-,TRBJ1-1,TGTGCCAGCAGCTTAGGCCGGCGGTACACTGAAGCTTTCTTT,CASSLGRRYTEAFF
-,TRBV6-5,-,TRBJ1-2,TGTGCCAGCAGTTACTCGGCAGGCGAGTCTCACTCCACCTTC,CASSYSAGESHSTF
-,TRBV4-2,TRBD2,TRBJ2-5,TGTGCCAGCAGCCAAGGTACTAGCGGAGAGACCCAGTACTTC,CASSQGTSGETQYF
-,TRBV2,TRBD2,TRBJ2-5,TGTGCCAGCAGTGACGACGGACTAGCGGCCCAAGAGACCCAGTACTTC,CASSDDGLAAQETQYF
-,TRBV3-1/TRBV3-2,-,TRBJ1-2,TGTGCCAGCAGTGAGACAGACTATGGCTACACCTTC,CASSETDYGYTF
-,TRBV5-1,-,TRBJ1-1,TGCGCCAGCAACGGGGTGACGGATAACACTGAAGCTTTCTTT,CASNGVTDNTEAFF
once,TRBV19,-,TRBJ1-4,TGTGCCAGTAGGGCAGACAGAAATAATGAAAAACTGTTTTTT,CASRADRNNEKLFF
-,TRBV11-2,TRBD1,TRBJ1-2,TGTGCCAGCAGCTTACAAGGGACAGAAACATATGGCTACACCTTC,CASSLQGTETYGYTF
-,TRBV28,-,TRBJ2-7,TGTGCCAGCAGTTTACACGGGGCAGGGGTATCCTACGAGCAGTACTTC,CASSLHGAGVSYEQYF
-,TRBV19,-,TRBJ2-5,TGTGCCAGTAGTATAGTGGCACAGGGCGAGACCCAGTACTTC,CASSIVAQGETQYF
-,TRBV11-2,-,TRBJ2-2,TGTGCCAGCAGCCTCCAGGGTCACGGGGAGCTGTTTTTT,CASSLQGHGELFF
few,TRBV28,TRBD1,TRBJ1-2,TGTGCCAGCAGTTTCCTTGAGGACAGGGCCTTC,CASSFLEDRAF